The present entry profiles one T cell receptor (beta chain) with its context. Its antigen is unknown. This sample was included in a study of shared clonotypes between healthy human individuals. Study-wide findings and caveats: It was observed that roughly 4.8% of naive CD4 clonotypes were shared across several donors.

The healthy adult donors were HIV-negative and reported no recent acute infections or vaccinations. Profiled with immunoSEQ multiplex PCR; TCRdb holds only in-frame clones, not every one. The table includes more than 2,000,000 clones, around nine tenths detected once. Germline loops: CDR1 SGHTA, CDR2 FQGNSA. There are 14 residues in the CDR3. The V and J ends lost 5 bases and 2 bases respectively, with 10 bases between them. This clonotype originated in a man aged 18 to 35 in good health. V usage is TRBV7-2 and J usage is TRBJ1-5, with a weak D call TRBD1 (6 bases). Sequencing was carried out using naive CD4+ T cells sorted from blood. Indicated subset: CD45RA+ positively selected. CDR3 sequence: CASSNRQGNQPQHF. The DNA of the CDR3 is TGTGCCAGCAGCAACAGACAGGGCAATCAGCCCCAGCATTTT.